Sequencing of this T cell receptor beta chain was carried out in a study of blood T cell repertoires in COVID-19. Study as a whole: The analysed material was cDNA or gDNA that came from T cells, B-cell-depleted T cells, or PBMCs.

Profiled with immunoSEQ multiplex PCR; TCRdb holds only in-frame clones, not every one. The top ten clones hold approximately 5% of a sample with hundreds of thousands of clones, about four fifths of them seen once. The germline V gene has CDR1 MNHEY and CDR2 SMNVEV (reference sequence). Trimming removed 3 bases from V and 16 bases from J; junction bases left unmatched: 24. This CDR3 is 17 amino acids long. The age range of participants was 18 to 89 years, with residence in about two dozen US areas. Categorization into cohorts depended on clinical history that participants reported. In the 2 weeks before study entry, exposed participants met a COVID-19 case, which was PCR-confirmed or clinician-diagnosed.

What was sequenced was PBMCs or T cells enriched from blood (not recorded which). This receptor was taken from a middle-aged man who had been exposed to COVID-19. V and J are TRBV27 and TRBJ1-5; 7 positions match TRBD1. This chain's CDR3 is CASSFKVPARWDSHYHF. The DNA for the CDR3 is TGTGCCAGCAGTTTTAAAGTCCCCGCCCGATGGGACAGTCATTATCATTTT.